The following is a T cell receptor (beta chain) sequence with its context. Its specificity is unknown. This sample was taken from a study of CD8+ T cells in alopecia areata. In the study overall: Tofacitinib ran 6 to 18 months, followed by 6 months off drug. Overall study results and limits: Sharing of TCR sequences between patients (possibly for HLA-related reasons) was less clear than in mice.

Treatment described: oral pan-JAK inhibitor, 5-10 mg twice daily. Following RNA extraction, reverse transcription yielded cDNA that acted as the sequencing template. The protocol was immunoSEQ multiplex PCR, while the TCRdb copy is restricted to in-frame clones and leaves out a portion. Here the sample spans about 200,000 clones, under 80% being singletons. The origin of this receptor is a human donor with alopecia areata. The starting material was CD4+ T cells sorted from blood, obtained at week 49, from a patient treated with tofacitinib.

The CDR3 DNA sequence: TGCAGCGTCCGTTTAACACCGGAAAAACTGTTTTTT. Amino acids: CSVRLTPEKLFF. V and J are TRBV29-1 and TRBJ1-4; D call uncertain. CDR3 size: 12 residues. The V gene's germline CDR1 is SQVTM and CDR2 ANQGSEA. Trimming shortened V by 6 bases and J by 8 bases, and 13 bases separated the two germline ends.